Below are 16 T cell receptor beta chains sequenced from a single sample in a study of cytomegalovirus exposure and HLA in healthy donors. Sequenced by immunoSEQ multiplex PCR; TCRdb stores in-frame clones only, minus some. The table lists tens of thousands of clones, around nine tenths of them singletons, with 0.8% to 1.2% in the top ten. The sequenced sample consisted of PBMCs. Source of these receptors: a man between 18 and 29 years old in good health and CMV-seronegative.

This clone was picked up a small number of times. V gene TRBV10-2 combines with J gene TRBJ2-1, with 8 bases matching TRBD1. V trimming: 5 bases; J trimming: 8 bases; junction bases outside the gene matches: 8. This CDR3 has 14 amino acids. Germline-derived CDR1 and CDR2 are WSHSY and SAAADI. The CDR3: CASSNFQGAYEQFF. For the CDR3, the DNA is TGCGCCAGCAGTAACTTCCAGGGGGCGTATGAGCAGTTCTTC.

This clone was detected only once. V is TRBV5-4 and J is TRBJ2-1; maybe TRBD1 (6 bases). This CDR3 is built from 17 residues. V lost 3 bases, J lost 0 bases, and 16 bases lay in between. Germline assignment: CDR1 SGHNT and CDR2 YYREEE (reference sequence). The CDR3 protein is CASSSNVGDTSYNEQFF. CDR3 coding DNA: TGTGCCAGCAGCTCAAATGTTGGGGACACCTCCTACAATGAGCAGTTCTTC.

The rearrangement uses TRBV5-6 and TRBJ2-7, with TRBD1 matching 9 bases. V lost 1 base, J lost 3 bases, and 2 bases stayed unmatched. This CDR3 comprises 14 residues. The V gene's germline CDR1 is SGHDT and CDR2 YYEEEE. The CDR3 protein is CASSLLTGGYEQYF. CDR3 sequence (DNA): TGTGCCAGCAGCTTGTTGACAGGGGGCTACGAGCAGTACTTC.

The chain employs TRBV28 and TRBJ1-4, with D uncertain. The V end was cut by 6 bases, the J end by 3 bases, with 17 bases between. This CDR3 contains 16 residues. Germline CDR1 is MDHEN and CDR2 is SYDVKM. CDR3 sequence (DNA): TGTGCCAGCAGCCCCGCTCGAGGGATGTCTAATGAAAAACTGTTTTTT. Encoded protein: CASSPARGMSNEKLFF.

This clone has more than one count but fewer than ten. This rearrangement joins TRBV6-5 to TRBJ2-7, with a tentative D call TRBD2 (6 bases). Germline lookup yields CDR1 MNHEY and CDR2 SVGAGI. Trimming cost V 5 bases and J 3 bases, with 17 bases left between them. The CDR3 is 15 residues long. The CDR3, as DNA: TGTGCCAGCAGTCCTCATCAGGGCGGGATCTACGAGCAGTACTTC. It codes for CASSPHQGGIYEQYF.

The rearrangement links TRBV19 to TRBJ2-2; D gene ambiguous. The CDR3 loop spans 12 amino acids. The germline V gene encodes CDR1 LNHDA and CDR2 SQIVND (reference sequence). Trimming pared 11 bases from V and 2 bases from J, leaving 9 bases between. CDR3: CAGQKNTGELFF. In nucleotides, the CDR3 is TGTGCCGGCCAAAAAAACACCGGGGAGCTGTTTTTT.

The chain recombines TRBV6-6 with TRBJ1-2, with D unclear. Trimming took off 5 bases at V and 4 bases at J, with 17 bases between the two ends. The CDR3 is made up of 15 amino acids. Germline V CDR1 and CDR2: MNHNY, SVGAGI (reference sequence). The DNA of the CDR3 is TGTGCCAGCAGTCGAGAACCGTTTGGAGTCTATGGCTACACCTTC. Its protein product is CASSREPFGVYGYTF.

In DNA, the CDR3 is TGCGCCAGCAGCCAAGATGCCGGGGGAATGATCAATGAGCAGTTCTTC. Amino acid sequence: CASSQDAGGMINEQFF. The gene calls are TRBV4-1 and TRBJ2-1, with a possible D match to TRBD2 (6 bases). Germline lookup yields CDR1 MGHRA and CDR2 YSYEKL. The CDR3 is 16 amino acids. Trimming left V 0 bases short and J 6 bases short, with 15 bases between.

The CDR3 DNA follows: TGTGCCAGCAGCGTAGCCGGGACAACGGCGGGCTACACCTTC. As protein: CASSVAGTTAGYTF. The rearrangement links TRBV9 to TRBJ1-2, with D possibly matching TRBD1 (6 bases). Germline V gene lookup returns CDR1 SGDLS and CDR2 YYNGEE. The V and J ends lost 0 bases and 8 bases respectively, with 14 bases between them. CDR3 length: 14 amino acids. Variable domain in full (rest from reference TRBV9 and TRBJ1-2): DSGVTQTPKHLITATGQRVTLRCSPRSGDLSVYWYQQSLDQGLQFLIQYYNGEERAKGNILERFSAQQFPDLHSELNLSSLELGDSALYFCASSVAGTTAGYTFGSGTRLTVV.

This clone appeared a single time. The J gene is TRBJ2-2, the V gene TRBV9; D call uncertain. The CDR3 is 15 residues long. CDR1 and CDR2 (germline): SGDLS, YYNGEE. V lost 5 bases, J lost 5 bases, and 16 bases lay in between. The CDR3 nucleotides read TGTGCCAGCAGAGGTGCGATTAGCACTACCGGGGAGCTGTTTTTT. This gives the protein CASRGAISTTGELFF.

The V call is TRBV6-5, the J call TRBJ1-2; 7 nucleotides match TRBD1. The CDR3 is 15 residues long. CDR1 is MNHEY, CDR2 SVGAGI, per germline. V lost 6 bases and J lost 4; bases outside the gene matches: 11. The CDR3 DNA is TGTGCCAGCAGACCGACAGGGTTCAGTTCCTATGGCTACACCTTC. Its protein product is CASRPTGFSSYGYTF.

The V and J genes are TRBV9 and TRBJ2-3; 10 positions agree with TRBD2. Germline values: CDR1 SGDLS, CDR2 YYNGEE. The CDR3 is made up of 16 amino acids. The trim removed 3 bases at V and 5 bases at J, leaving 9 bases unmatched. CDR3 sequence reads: CASSGSPGTSVDTQYF. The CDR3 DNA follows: TGTGCCAGCAGCGGAAGTCCCGGGACTAGCGTAGATACGCAGTATTTT. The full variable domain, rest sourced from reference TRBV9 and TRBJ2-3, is DSGVTQTPKHLITATGQRVTLRCSPRSGDLSVYWYQQSLDQGLQFLIQYYNGEERAKGNILERFSAQQFPDLHSELNLSSLELGDSALYFCASSGSPGTSVDTQYFGPGTRLTVL.

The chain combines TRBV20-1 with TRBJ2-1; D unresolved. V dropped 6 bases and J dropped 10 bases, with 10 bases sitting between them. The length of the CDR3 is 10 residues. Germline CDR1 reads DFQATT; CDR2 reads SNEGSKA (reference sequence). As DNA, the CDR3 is TGCAGTGCCCTAAATTACGAGCAGTTCTTC. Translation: CSALNYEQFF.

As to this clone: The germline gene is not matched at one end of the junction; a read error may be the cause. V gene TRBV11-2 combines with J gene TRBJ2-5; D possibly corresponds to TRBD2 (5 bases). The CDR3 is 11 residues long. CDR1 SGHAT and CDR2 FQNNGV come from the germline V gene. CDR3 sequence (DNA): TGTGCCAGCAGCTTAGCGGGGTGGCAACACTTC. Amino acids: CASSLAGWQHF.

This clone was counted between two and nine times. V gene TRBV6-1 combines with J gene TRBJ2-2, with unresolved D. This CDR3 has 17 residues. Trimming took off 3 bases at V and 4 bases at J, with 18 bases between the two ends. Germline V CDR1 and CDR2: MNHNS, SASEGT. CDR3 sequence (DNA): TGTGCCAGCAGTGATTTTCTCTCGAGTAGTGGCACCGGGGAGCTGTTTTTT. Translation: CASSDFLSSSGTGELFF.

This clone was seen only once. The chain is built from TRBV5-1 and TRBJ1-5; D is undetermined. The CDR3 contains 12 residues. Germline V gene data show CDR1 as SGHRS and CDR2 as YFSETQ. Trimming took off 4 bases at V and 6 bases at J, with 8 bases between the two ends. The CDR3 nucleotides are TGCGCCAGCAGCCTGGACGGTCAGCCCCAGCATTTT. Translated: CASSLDGQPQHF.